This entry lists 17 T cell receptor beta chains sequenced from one sample in a study of CD8 T cells in ankylosing spondylitis (dated by TCRdb to 2016 to 2017). The library relied on 5' RACE. Sequenced on an Illumina HiSeq 2500. TCRdb ran its own pipeline on the public reads, namely fastp trimming at Q25 and MiXCR clone calling, and kept in-frame beta chains. Rows with one shared CDR3 protein collapse into an entry with the most common genes and DNA. The sample profile shows around 300,000 distinct CDR3 sequences; 11% of them were found once. About 10% of the sample is taken by the ten largest. Source material: blood, either unsorted or a sorted T cell fraction (not recorded which). The source is a female donor with ankylosing spondylitis or in good health (not recorded which).

This clonotype showed up many times. The rearrangement joins TRBV5-1 to TRBJ1-4, with 9 bases fitting TRBD1. This CDR3 has 16 amino acids. Germline V gives CDR1 SGHRS, CDR2 YFSETQ. Losses at the gene ends were 0 bases for V and 8 bases for J; bases not matched to a gene: 8. For the CDR3, the DNA is TGCGCCAGCAGCTTGGCCCGTAGGACAGGGGAAGAAAAACTGTTTTTT. It yields the protein CASSLARRTGEEKLFF.

The chain recombines TRBV30 with TRBJ2-1, with 8 bases that match TRBD2. In germline, CDR1 is GTSNPN, CDR2 SVGIG (reference sequence). The CDR3 runs to 12 residues. V trimming: 2 bases; J trimming: 9 bases; junction bases outside the gene matches: 3. For the CDR3, the DNA is TGTGCCTGGAGTAGCGGGAGAGGTGAGCAGTTCTTC. Translated: CAWSSGRGEQFF.

V usage is TRBV20-1 and J usage is TRBJ1-5, with 9 bases fitting TRBD1. Germline V CDR1 and CDR2: DFQATT, SNEGSKA (reference sequence). V shed 2 bases, J shed 4 bases, and the junction held 6 bases outside the gene matches. This CDR3 is built from 15 residues. The CDR3 sequence: CSARMGTGFNQPQHF. The CDR3 nucleotides are TGCAGTGCTAGAATGGGGACAGGGTTTAATCAGCCCCAGCATTTT.

This clonotype was counted at least ten times. V is TRBV27 and J is TRBJ1-5; a possible D gene is TRBD1 (6 bases). Germline V CDR1 and CDR2: MNHEY, SMNVEV (reference sequence). The CDR3 contains 14 residues. Trimming removed 0 bases from V and 6 bases from J, with 9 bases in between. The CDR3 is CASSLSGGGQPQHF. CDR3 DNA sequence: TGTGCCAGCAGTTTATCAGGGGGAGGTCAGCCCCAGCATTTT.

Only a few counts were recorded for this clonotype. CDR3 coding DNA: TGTGCCACCAGTGAAAGGACAGGGGTAATTGGTCAGCCCCAGCATTTT. Protein product: CATSERTGVIGQPQHF. The chain combines TRBV24-1 with TRBJ1-5, with 9 bases matching TRBD1. This CDR3 is 16 amino acids long. CDR1 is KGHDR, CDR2 SFDVKD, per germline. V was clipped by 4 bases and J by 6 bases; unmatched bases: 9.

Ten or more counts support this clonotype. The V and J genes are TRBV12-3 or TRBV12-4 and TRBJ1-1, with 9 bases matching TRBD1. The CDR3 covers 14 residues. The junction had 13 bases not matched to a gene; V was cut back by 6 bases and J by 11 bases. The CDR3 DNA is TGTGCCAGCAGACCGGGACAGGGATCCCTAGGGGCTTTCTTT. It is translated as CASRPGQGSLGAFF.

This clonotype is medium-sized by share. J is TRBJ2-1 and V is TRBV24-1; D unclear. Looked up from germline, CDR1 is KGHDR and CDR2 is SFDVKD. Trimming removed 7 bases from V and 5 bases from J, with 11 bases in between. The CDR3 sequence is 13 residues long. The CDR3 DNA is TGTGCCACCAGGGGGTCAGCTGACAATGAGCAGTTCTTC. Encoded protein: CATRGSADNEQFF.

This clonotype was counted at least ten times. This sequence joins TRBV4-2 and TRBJ1-3; D not resolved. Trimming pared 0 bases from V and 1 base from J, leaving 7 bases between. The CDR3 contains 15 residues. The germline V gene encodes CDR1 LGHNA and CDR2 YNFKEQ. CDR3 loop: CASSQDLGSGNTIYF. CDR3 sequence (DNA): TGTGCCAGCAGCCAAGACTTGGGGTCTGGAAACACCATATATTTT.

This clonotype showed up just a few times. The chain recombines TRBV12-3 or TRBV12-4 with TRBJ2-7; D is perhaps TRBD1 (5 bases). Trimming removed 7 bases at V and 4 bases at J, with 8 bases between. The CDR3 totals 11 residues. The CDR3 sequence: CASTQGYEQYF. CDR3 coding DNA: TGTGCCAGCACCCAGGGATACGAGCAGTACTTC.

Only a few counts were recorded for this clonotype. The V gene is TRBV7-9, the J gene TRBJ2-5, with 7 bases identical to TRBD1. The CDR3 has 14 residues. Germline V lookup: CDR1 SEHNR, CDR2 FQNEAQ (reference sequence). The J segment lost 5 bases and the V segment lost 4 bases, leaving 7 bases of the junction unmatched. The CDR3 DNA follows: TGTGCCAGCAGCTCCCAAGGGGGCTGGGAGACCCAGTACTTC. This sequence encodes CASSSQGGWETQYF.

Note on this clonotype: At one boundary the junction diverges from the germline segment, which might be a read error. CDR3 residues: CASSSLPNRGLGITGKLFF. DNA of the CDR3: TGTGCCAGCAGCTCCCTGCCCAACAGGGGTCTCGGTATCACCGGGAAGCTGTTTTTT. J is TRBJ2-2 and V is TRBV5-6; TRBD1 agrees at 7 bases. The CDR3 consists of 19 residues. Germline V CDR1 and CDR2: SGHDT, YYEEEE.

The sample holds many counts of this clonotype. The chain couples TRBV6-5 to TRBJ1-5; the D gene is possibly TRBD1 (5 bases). Germline lookup yields CDR1 MNHEY and CDR2 SVGAGI. Trimming took off 4 bases at V and 4 bases at J, with 11 bases between the two ends. The CDR3 covers 14 residues. The CDR3 DNA follows: TGTGCCAGCAGTTCCCAGGGTGGGAATCAGCCCCAGCATTTT. Amino acid sequence: CASSSQGGNQPQHF.

This clonotype was detected many times. The chain joins TRBV29-1 to TRBJ1-4, with D possibly being TRBD1 (5 bases). CDR3 length: 14 residues. Trimming removed 4 bases from V and 4 bases from J, with 13 bases in between. CDR1 is SQVTM and CDR2 is ANQGSEA in the germline V gene. The CDR3 loop reads CSVAAVGVNEKLFF. The CDR3 bases are TGCAGCGTTGCCGCGGTGGGGGTTAATGAAAAACTGTTTTTT.

Details on this clonotype: A much larger clone lies one base from this, so it may be a read error. This chain connects TRBV10-3 to TRBJ1-1; the D gene is possibly TRBD1 (5 bases). With 6 bases removed from V and 2 bases from J, the gap between germline ends came to 10 bases. The germline CDR1 and CDR2 sequences are ENHRY and SYGVKD. This CDR3 spans 13 amino acids. This chain's CDR3 is CAISRQTNTEAFF. For the CDR3, the DNA is TGTGCCATCAGCAGACAGACCAACACTGAAGCTTTCTTT.

In the case of this clonotype: A read error may explain this, as a much larger clone is one base away. The rearrangement links TRBV20-1 to TRBJ2-1, with 7 positions matching TRBD2. Germline V gene sequence: CDR1 DFQATT, CDR2 SNEGSKA (reference sequence). J was trimmed by 4 bases and V by 6 bases; bases with no gene match: 9. This CDR3 is 14 amino acids long. The CDR3 nucleotides read TGCAGTGCCTTAGATCCGGGACTATACAATGAGCAGTTCTTC. Residues: CSALDPGLYNEQFF.

This clonotype was seen at least ten times. The chain links TRBV5-1 to TRBJ2-2; 7 positions match TRBD2. Germline V gene lookup returns CDR1 SGHRS and CDR2 YFSETQ. V shed 0 bases, J shed 4 bases, and the junction held 6 bases outside the gene matches. The CDR3 consists of 16 residues. CDR3 region: CASSLELAEVTGELFF. DNA for the CDR3: TGCGCCAGCAGCTTGGAGCTAGCGGAGGTCACCGGGGAGCTGTTTTTT.

This clonotype was seen many times. This chain links TRBV7-8 with TRBJ1-1; D perhaps matches TRBD1 (5 bases). V lost 4 bases and J 2 bases, leaving 11 bases between the germline ends. There are 14 residues in the CDR3. Germline CDR1 reads SGHVS; CDR2 reads FQNEAQ. The CDR3 reads CASSSDRINTEAFF. The CDR3 DNA sequence: TGTGCCAGCAGCTCCGACAGAATTAACACTGAAGCTTTCTTT.